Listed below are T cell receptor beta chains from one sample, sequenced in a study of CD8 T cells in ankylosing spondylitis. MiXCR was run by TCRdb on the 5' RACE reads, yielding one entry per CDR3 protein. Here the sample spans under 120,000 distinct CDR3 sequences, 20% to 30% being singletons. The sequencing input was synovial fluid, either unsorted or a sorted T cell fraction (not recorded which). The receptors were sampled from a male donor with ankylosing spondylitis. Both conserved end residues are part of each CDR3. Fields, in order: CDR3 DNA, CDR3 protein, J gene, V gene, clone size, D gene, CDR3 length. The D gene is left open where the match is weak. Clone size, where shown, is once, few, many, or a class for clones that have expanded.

TGTGCCAGCAATATTTACCCGAGCCTATATGGCTACACCTTC,CASNIYPSLYGYTF,TRBJ1-2,TRBV12-3/TRBV12-4,-,-,14
TGTGCCAGCAGTTCCGGGACAGGGGCATACAATCAGCCCCAGCATTTT,CASSSGTGAYNQPQHF,TRBJ1-5,TRBV12-3/TRBV12-4,many,TRBD1,16
TGCAGCTTCAGCTTGGGGGGGTCCAACTACAATGAGCAGTTCTTC,CSFSLGGSNYNEQFF,TRBJ2-1,TRBV29-1,-,TRBD2,15
TGTGCCAGCAGATCCATAGGGACAGGGAGGAATGAGCAGTTCTTC,CASRSIGTGRNEQFF,TRBJ2-1,TRBV6-1,once,TRBD1,15
TGTGCCACCAGTGATAACACGGGTTACACTGAAGCTTTCTTT,CATSDNTGYTEAFF,TRBJ1-1,TRBV24-1,-,-,14
TGTGCCAGCAGCTTAGCAATAGGGGGTGAGCAGTTCTTC,CASSLAIGGEQFF,TRBJ2-1,TRBV7-2,few,-,13
TGTGCCAGCAGTCCCAGTGGTGCGTTCGGCACCTTC,CASSPSGAFGTF,TRBJ1-2,TRBV12-3/TRBV12-4,many,-,12
TGCAGCGTTGCTCTCCGGCTCGTAGTTAATGAGCAGTTCTTC,CSVALRLVVNEQFF,TRBJ2-1,TRBV29-1,few,-,14
TGTGCCAGCAGCTTAATTTTAACGGAGAATAGCAATCAGCCCCAGCATTTT,CASSLILTENSNQPQHF,TRBJ1-5,TRBV12-3/TRBV12-4,-,-,17
TGTGCCAGCAGCCGGGACAGGGTGAATGAGCAGTTCTTC,CASSRDRVNEQFF,TRBJ2-1,TRBV3-1,many,TRBD1,13
TGTGCCTCGGATAGGACCGGGAGCGCAGATACGCAGTATTTT,CASDRTGSADTQYF,TRBJ2-3,TRBV30,-,-,14
TGCAGTGCTAGGGAGGGACACTATGGCTACACCTTC,CSAREGHYGYTF,TRBJ1-2,TRBV20-1,-,-,12
TGTGCCAGCAGCTTATTGGGGACAGGGAACGATGAGCAGTTCTTC,CASSLLGTGNDEQFF,TRBJ2-1,TRBV7-6,many,TRBD1,15
TGTGCCAGCAGCCGTACTGGGACTAGCGCAGACAATGAGCAGTTCTTC,CASSRTGTSADNEQFF,TRBJ2-1,TRBV11-2,many,TRBD2,16
TGTGCCACCAGTGAGGCCGGGCTTAATGAAAAACTGTTTTTT,CATSEAGLNEKLFF,TRBJ1-4,TRBV24-1,many,-,14
TGCGCCAGCAGGTTAGCTCTGGGCCAAGAGACCCAGTACTTC,CASRLALGQETQYF,TRBJ2-5,TRBV5-1,-,-,14
TGCAGTGCTATAGGACAGGGCGATGAGCAGTTCTTC,CSAIGQGDEQFF,TRBJ2-1,TRBV20-1,few,TRBD1,12
TGTGCCAGCAGCCAGGTAGCCAGAAACACTGAAGCTTTCTTT,CASSQVARNTEAFF,TRBJ1-1,TRBV11-3,few,-,14
TGCGCCAGCAGTGCCCCAGACAGGGAAGAGACCCAGCACTTC,CASSAPDREETQHF,TRBJ2-5,TRBV10-1,-,TRBD1,14
TGCAGTGCTAGGGCCCTAGTAGGGTGGGAGCAGTACTTC,CSARALVGWEQYF,TRBJ2-7,TRBV20-1,-,-,13
TGTGCCAGCAGTTTCTCAAATTCACCCCTCCACTTT,CASSFSNSPLHF,TRBJ1-6,TRBV27,many,-,12
TGCAGTGCCAGGGCGGGGCTCGACGGGATTAATGAGCAGTTCTTC,CSARAGLDGINEQFF,TRBJ2-1,TRBV20-1,-,-,15
TGTGCCAGCAGCGAATCACTCATAGGGGATCAGCCCCAGCATTTT,CASSESLIGDQPQHF,TRBJ1-5,TRBV7-8,-,-,15
TGTGCCAGCAGTATCTATGGAGGGGACTACTATGGCTACACCTTC,CASSIYGGDYYGYTF,TRBJ1-2,TRBV27,-,-,15
TGTGCCAGCAGTTTGGTCCCGGGAGGGAATTCACCCCTCCACTTT,CASSLVPGGNSPLHF,TRBJ1-6,TRBV27,-,-,15
TGCAGCGTTGAAAGGCTCACTGAAGCTTTCTTT,CSVERLTEAFF,TRBJ1-1,TRBV29-1,few,-,11
TGCAGTGCTAACGGACTAGCGGGACATAGCACAGATACGCAGTATTTT,CSANGLAGHSTDTQYF,TRBJ2-3,TRBV20-1,-,TRBD2,16
TGTGCCAGCATTCGAGCGGGAGGGCGGGGAGATACGCAGTATTTT,CASIRAGGRGDTQYF,TRBJ2-3,TRBV11-2,-,TRBD2,15
TGTGCCAGCAGTACCGACCGACGATTTGGGATTTCCACAGATACGCAGTATTTT,CASSTDRRFGISTDTQYF,TRBJ2-3,TRBV27,-,-,18
TGTGCCACCAGTGATTCCCGTCTAGCGGGAAACAATGAGCAGTTCTTC,CATSDSRLAGNNEQFF,TRBJ2-1,TRBV24-1,once,TRBD2,16
TGCGCCAGCAGCCAAGAGTCTAGCGGAACCTACGAGCAGTACTTC,CASSQESSGTYEQYF,TRBJ2-7,TRBV4-1,-,TRBD2,15
TGCAGTGCCAGTATTCGGGGGGCTGGAAACACCATATATTTT,CSASIRGAGNTIYF,TRBJ1-3,TRBV20-1,few,-,14
TGTGCCAGCAAAGAAACTAGCGGGCTTACAGATACGCAGTATTTT,CASKETSGLTDTQYF,TRBJ2-3,TRBV4-2,-,TRBD2,15
TGTGCCAGCAGTTACCCAACAAACGGACAGGGGGGGGACGAGCAGTACTTC,CASSYPTNGQGGDEQYF,TRBJ2-7,TRBV6-5,-,TRBD1,17
TGCGCCAGCAGCTTGCCCAACTCCTACGAGCAGTACTTC,CASSLPNSYEQYF,TRBJ2-7,TRBV5-1,few,-,13
TGTGCCAGCTCACCCGGGACAGGGAACTACGAGCAGTACTTC,CASSPGTGNYEQYF,TRBJ2-7,TRBV18,many,TRBD1,14
TGTGCCAGCAGTTACTCAGGCGCTCTTGGGGAGACCCAGTACTTC,CASSYSGALGETQYF,TRBJ2-5,TRBV6-5,many,-,15
TGTGCCAGCAGCTTAGCGGGGGACGGAGACTATGGCTACACCTTC,CASSLAGDGDYGYTF,TRBJ1-2,TRBV7-9,-,-,15
TGTGCCAGCAGCCCAGACGGACTAGCGGCCAATGAGCAGTTCTTC,CASSPDGLAANEQFF,TRBJ2-1,TRBV7-9,-,TRBD2,15
TGCAGTGCTAGCTCTAGCGGGAGGGCCTCCTACAATGAGCAGTTCTTC,CSASSSGRASYNEQFF,TRBJ2-1,TRBV20-1,few,TRBD2,16
TGCGCCAGCAGCCACACCGACGGGAGAAAGTTCTTC,CASSHTDGRKFF,TRBJ2-1,TRBV5-1,-,-,12
TGTGCCAGCTCACGGGGACCCTTGGGAACTAATGAAAAACTGTTTTTT,CASSRGPLGTNEKLFF,TRBJ1-4,TRBV18,once,-,16
TGTGCCAGCAGCCAAGTCAGGGGACAGGTAACCGGCTACACCTTC,CASSQVRGQVTGYTF,TRBJ1-2,TRBV14,-,TRBD1,15
TGCGCCAGCTCCCCCGGCGGCAGCTTTAGCTCTGGGGCCAACGTCCTGACTTTC,CASSPGGSFSSGANVLTF,TRBJ2-6,TRBV4-1,many,-,18
TGCAGTGCTGCCACCAGCGGGAGGGCCGGGGACATTCAGTACTTC,CSAATSGRAGDIQYF,TRBJ2-4,TRBV20-1,few,TRBD2,15
TGTGCCACTACCGGCACTTCCTCCTACAATGAGCAGTTCTTC,CATTGTSSYNEQFF,TRBJ2-1,TRBV12-3/TRBV12-4,-,-,14
TGCAGCGTTGTAGGGACTAGGGAGACAGGGAACACCGGGGAGCTGTTTTTT,CSVVGTRETGNTGELFF,TRBJ2-2,TRBV29-1,-,TRBD2,17